This paragraph covers one T cell receptor beta chain sequence. CDR1 PRHDT and CDR2 FYEKMQ come from the germline V gene (reference sequence). This CDR3 is built from 20 residues. V lost 1 base, J lost 0 bases, and 14 bases stayed unmatched. These data are taken from a study of T cell responses to AZD1222 COVID-19 vaccine. Generated by immunoSEQ multiplex PCR, the TCRdb table keeps only in-frame clones and is missing some. Among around 150,000 clones listed, about 92% were seen once. The gene calls are TRBV13 and TRBJ2-1; 8 nucleotides match TRBD2. Sequenced material: peripheral blood, taken 28 days after the second AZD1222 dose. The origin of this receptor is an adult who received the AZD1222 COVID-19 vaccine. CDR3 nucleotides: TGTGCCAGCAGCTTAGTCTCGGCTAGCGGGCGGTCTAGCTCCTACAATGAGCAGTTCTTC. As protein: CASSLVSASGRSSSYNEQFF.